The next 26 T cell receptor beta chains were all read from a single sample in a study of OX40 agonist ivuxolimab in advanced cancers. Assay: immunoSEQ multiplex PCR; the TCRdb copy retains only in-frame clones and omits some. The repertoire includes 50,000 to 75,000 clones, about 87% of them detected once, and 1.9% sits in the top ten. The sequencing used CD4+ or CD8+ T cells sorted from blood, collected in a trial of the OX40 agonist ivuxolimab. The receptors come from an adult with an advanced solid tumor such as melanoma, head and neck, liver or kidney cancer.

DNA for the CDR3: TGTGCCAGCAGTGAAAAAAGTCAGGGGGAAGCGTTCTTC. This sequence encodes CASSEKSQGEAFF. V gene TRBV25-1 combines with J gene TRBJ2-1; TRBD1 matches 7 bases. CDR1 is MGHDK and CDR2 is SYGVNS in the germline V gene. CDR3 length equals 13 residues. The V gene end was trimmed by 2 bases and the J gene end by 15 bases; junction bases not matched to a gene: 10.

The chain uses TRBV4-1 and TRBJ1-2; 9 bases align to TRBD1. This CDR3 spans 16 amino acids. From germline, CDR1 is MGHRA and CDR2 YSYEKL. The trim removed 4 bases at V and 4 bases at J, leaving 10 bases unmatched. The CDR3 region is CASSLETGGSGYGYTF. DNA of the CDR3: TGCGCCAGCAGCCTAGAGACAGGGGGATCCGGCTATGGCTACACCTTC.

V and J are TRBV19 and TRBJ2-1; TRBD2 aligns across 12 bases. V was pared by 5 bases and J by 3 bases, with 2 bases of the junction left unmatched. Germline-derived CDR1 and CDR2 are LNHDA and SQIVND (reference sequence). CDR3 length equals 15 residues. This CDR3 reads CASSRTSGDYNEQFF. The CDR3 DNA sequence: TGTGCCAGTAGTCGGACTAGCGGGGACTACAATGAGCAGTTCTTC.

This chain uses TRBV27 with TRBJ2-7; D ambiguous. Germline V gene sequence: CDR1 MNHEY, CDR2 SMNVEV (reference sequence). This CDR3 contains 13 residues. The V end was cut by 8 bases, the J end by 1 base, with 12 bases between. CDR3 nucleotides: TGTGCCAGCGGTCGGGCAGCGTCCTACGAGCAGTACTTC. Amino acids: CASGRAASYEQYF.

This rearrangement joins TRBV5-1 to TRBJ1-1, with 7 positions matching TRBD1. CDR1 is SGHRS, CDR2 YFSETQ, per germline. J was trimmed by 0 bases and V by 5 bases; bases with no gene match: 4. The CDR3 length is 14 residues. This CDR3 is CASRPGQLNTEAFF. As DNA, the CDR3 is TGCGCCAGCAGGCCGGGACAGTTGAACACTGAAGCTTTCTTT.

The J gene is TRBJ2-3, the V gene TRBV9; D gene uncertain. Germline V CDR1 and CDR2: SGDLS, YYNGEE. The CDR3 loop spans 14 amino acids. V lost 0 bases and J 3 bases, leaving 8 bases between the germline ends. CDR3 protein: CASSVVSLTDTQYF. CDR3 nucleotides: TGTGCCAGCAGCGTAGTCTCGCTTACAGATACGCAGTATTTT.

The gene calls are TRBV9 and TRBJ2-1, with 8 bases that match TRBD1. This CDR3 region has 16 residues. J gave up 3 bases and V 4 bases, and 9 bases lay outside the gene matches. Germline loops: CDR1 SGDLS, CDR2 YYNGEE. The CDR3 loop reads CASSPRDRGHYNEQFF. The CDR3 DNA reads TGTGCCAGCAGCCCCCGAGACAGGGGACACTACAATGAGCAGTTCTTC.

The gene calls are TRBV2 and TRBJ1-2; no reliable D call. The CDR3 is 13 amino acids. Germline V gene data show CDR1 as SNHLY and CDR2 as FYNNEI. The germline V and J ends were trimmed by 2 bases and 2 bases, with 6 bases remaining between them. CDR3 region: CASSERGNYGYTF. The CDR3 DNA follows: TGTGCCAGCAGTGAACGGGGAAACTATGGCTACACCTTC.

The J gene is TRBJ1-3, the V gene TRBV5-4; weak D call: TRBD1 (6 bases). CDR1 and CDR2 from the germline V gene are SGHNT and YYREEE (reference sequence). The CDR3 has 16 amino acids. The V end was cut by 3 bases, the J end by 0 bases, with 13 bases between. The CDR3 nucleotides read TGTGCCAGCAGCTCGGGGACAATGAGCTCTGGAAACACCATATATTTT. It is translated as CASSSGTMSSGNTIYF.

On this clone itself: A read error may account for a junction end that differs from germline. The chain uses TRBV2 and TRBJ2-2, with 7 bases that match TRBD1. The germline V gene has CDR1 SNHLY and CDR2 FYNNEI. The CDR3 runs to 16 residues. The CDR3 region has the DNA TGTGCCAGCAGGGAAGGGGGACAGATAAACACCGGGGAGCTGTTTTTT. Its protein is CASREGGQINTGELFF. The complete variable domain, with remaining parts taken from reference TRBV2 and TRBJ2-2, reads EPEVTQTPSHQVTQMGQEVILRCVPISNHLYFYWYRQILGQKVEFLVSFYNNEISEKSEIFDDQFSVERPDGSNFTLKIRSTKLEDSAMYFCASREGGQINTGELFFGEGSRLTVL.

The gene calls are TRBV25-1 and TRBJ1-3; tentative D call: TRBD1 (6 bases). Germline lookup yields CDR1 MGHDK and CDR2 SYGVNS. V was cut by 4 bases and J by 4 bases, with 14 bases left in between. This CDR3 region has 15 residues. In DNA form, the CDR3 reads TGTGCCAGCAGTGGTCACGGGACACTAGGAAACACCATATATTTT. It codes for CASSGHGTLGNTIYF.

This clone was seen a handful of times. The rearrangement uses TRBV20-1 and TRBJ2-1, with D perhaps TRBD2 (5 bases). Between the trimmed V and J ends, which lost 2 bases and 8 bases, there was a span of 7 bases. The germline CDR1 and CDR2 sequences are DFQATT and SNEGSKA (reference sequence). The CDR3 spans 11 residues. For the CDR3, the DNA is TGCAGTGCTAGAAAGAGGGATGAGCAGTTCTTC. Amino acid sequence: CSARKRDEQFF.

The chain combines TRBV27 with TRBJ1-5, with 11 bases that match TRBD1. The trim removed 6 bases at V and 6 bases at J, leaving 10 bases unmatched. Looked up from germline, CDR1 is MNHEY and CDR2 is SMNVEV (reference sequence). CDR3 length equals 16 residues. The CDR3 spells CASSLGGQGVFQPQHF. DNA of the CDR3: TGTGCCAGCAGCTTAGGGGGACAGGGGGTTTTTCAGCCCCAGCATTTT.

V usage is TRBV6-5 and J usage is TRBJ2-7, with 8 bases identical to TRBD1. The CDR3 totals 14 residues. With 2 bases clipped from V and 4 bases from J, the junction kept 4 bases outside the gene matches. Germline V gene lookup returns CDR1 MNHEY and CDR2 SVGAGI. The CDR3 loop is CASSYRQGAYEQYF. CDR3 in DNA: TGTGCCAGCAGTTACAGGCAGGGGGCTTACGAGCAGTACTTC.

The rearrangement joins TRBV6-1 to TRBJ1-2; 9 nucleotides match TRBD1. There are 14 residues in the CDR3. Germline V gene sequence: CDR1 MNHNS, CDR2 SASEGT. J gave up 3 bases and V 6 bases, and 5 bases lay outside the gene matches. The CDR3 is CASRLRDRDYGYTF. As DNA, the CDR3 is TGTGCCAGCAGACTTCGGGACAGGGACTATGGCTACACCTTC.

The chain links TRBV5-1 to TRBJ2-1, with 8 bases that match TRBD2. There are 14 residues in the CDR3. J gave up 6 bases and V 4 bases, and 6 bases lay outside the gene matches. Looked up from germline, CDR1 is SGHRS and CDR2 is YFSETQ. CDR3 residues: CASSHRLAFNEQFF. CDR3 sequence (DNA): TGCGCCAGCAGCCACCGACTAGCGTTCAATGAGCAGTTCTTC.

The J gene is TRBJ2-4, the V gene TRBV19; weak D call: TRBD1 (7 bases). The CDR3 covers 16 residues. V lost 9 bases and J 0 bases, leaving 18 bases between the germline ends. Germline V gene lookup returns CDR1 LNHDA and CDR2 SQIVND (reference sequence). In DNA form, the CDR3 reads TGTGCCAGCTCAGCCGGGGGACAGTTAGCCAAAAACATTCAGTACTTC. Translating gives CASSAGGQLAKNIQYF.

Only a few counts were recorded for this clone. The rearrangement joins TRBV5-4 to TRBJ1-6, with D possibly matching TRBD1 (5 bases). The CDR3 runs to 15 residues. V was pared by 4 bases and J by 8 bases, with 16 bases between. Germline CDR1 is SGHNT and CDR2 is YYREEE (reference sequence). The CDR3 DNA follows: TGTGCCAGCAGCGGGGGAGGCGGGGACTATTCACCCCTCCACTTT. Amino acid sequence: CASSGGGGDYSPLHF.

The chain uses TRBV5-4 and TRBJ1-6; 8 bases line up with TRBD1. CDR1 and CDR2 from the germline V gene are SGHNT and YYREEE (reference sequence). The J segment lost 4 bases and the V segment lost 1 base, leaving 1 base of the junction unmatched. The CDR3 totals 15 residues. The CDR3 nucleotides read TGTGCCAGCAGCTTGTGGGACAGGTATAATTCACCCCTCCACTTT. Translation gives CASSLWDRYNSPLHF.

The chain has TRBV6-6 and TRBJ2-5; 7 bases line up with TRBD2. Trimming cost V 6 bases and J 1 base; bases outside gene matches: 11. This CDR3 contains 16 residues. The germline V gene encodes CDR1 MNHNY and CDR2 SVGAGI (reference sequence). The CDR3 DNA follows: TGTGCCAGCAGATATACGGGCGGGGGAGGCCAAGAGACCCAGTACTTC. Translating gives CASRYTGGGGQETQYF.

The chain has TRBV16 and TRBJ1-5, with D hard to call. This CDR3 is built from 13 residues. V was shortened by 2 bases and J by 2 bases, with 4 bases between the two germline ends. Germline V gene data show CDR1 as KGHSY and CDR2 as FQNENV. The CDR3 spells CASSQQGNQPQHF. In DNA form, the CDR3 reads TGTGCCAGCAGCCAACAGGGCAATCAGCCCCAGCATTTT.

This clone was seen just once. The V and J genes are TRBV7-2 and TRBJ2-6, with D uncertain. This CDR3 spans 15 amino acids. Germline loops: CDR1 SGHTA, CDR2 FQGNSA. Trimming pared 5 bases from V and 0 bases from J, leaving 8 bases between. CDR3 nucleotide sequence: TGTGCCAGCAGCATCACATTCTCTGGGGCCAACGTCCTGACTTTC. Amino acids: CASSITFSGANVLTF.

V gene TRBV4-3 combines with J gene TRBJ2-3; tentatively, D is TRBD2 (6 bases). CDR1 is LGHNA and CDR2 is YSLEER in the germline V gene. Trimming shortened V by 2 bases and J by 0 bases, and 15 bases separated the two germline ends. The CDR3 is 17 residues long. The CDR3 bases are TGCGCCAGCAGCCAATATACAATGGCGGGAAGCACAGATACGCAGTATTTT. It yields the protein CASSQYTMAGSTDTQYF.

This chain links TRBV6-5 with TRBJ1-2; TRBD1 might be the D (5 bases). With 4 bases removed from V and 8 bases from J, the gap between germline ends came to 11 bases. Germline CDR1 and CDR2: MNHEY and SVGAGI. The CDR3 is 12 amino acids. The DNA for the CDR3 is TGTGCCAGCAGTTTTGGACAACAGGGCTACACCTTC. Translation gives CASSFGQQGYTF.

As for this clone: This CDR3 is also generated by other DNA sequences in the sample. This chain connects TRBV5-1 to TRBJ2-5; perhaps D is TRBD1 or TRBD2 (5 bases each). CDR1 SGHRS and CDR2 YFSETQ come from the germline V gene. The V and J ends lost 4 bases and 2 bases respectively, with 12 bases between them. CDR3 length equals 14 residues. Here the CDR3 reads CASSRGGEQETQYF. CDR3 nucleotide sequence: TGCGCCAGCAGCCGTGGGGGTGAGCAAGAGACCCAGTACTTC.

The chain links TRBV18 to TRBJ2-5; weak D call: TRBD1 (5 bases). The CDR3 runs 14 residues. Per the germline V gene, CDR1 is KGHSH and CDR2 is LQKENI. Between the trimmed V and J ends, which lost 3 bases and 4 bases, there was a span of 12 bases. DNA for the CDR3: TGTGCCAGCTCACCTCAGGGTTTAGGAGAGACCCAGTACTTC. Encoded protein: CASSPQGLGETQYF. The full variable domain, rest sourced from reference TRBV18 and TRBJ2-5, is NAGVMQNPRHLVRRRGQEARLRCSPMKGHSHVYWYRQLPEEGLKFMVYLQKENIIDESGMPKERFSAEFPKEGPSILRIQQVVRGDSAAYFCASSPQGLGETQYFGPGTRLLVL.